These T cell receptor beta chains were read from a single sample in a study of CD8+ T cells in alopecia areata. Sequencing used immunoSEQ multiplex PCR; TCRdb keeps in-frame clones, though not all of them. The data show 200,000 to 250,000 clones, roughly 56% seen once. The material sequenced was CD4+ T cells sorted from blood, taken at week 4, from a patient treated with tofacitinib. The receptors were sampled from a human donor with alopecia areata. The CDR3 runs from the conserved cysteine through the conserved F or W.

TRBV4-3	17	TRBJ2-2	CASSQEYRLAGTGELFF
TRBV30	12	TRBJ2-1	CAWTRGNNEQFF
TRBV29-1	15	TRBJ2-1	CSVWLGTQGGNEQFF
TRBV30	14	TRBJ1-2	CAWSLPDKFGGYTF
TRBV7-6	14	TRBJ2-6	CASSPTAGANVLTF
TRBV18	9	TRBJ1-1	CASSTEAFF
TRBV5-1	17	TRBJ2-7	CASSLDFMGQGIDEQYF
TRBV4-3	16	TRBJ1-5	CASSQDYRASNQPQHF
TRBV7-3	21	TRBJ2-1	CASSLSLLAGGPEAGNNEQFF
TRBV19	13	TRBJ1-6	CASSMQLGSPLHF
TRBV6-5	12	TRBJ1-2	CASSLQGGGYTF
TRBV15	15	TRBJ2-7	CATSRDLGTAWEQYF
TRBV29-1	12	TRBJ1-2	CSVARQGGGYTF
TRBV27	15	TRBJ2-7	CASSFSHEGGYEQYF
TRBV18	16	TRBJ2-5	CASSPPLAGGRETQYF
TRBV30	14	TRBJ1-6	CAWSAGTRNSPLHF
TRBV13	16	TRBJ1-2	CASSTRRAALNYGYTF
TRBV9	14	TRBJ2-5	CASSVEQRTETQYF
TRBV29-1	13	TRBJ1-6	CSVGTGINSPLHF
TRBV18	15	TRBJ2-3	CASSPTSRGTDTQYF
TRBV29-1	12	TRBJ2-5	CSGEVSQETQYF
TRBV29-1	14	TRBJ1-4	CSVNLAGEIEKLFF
TRBV7-2	14	TRBJ2-1	CASSEKTPYNEQFF
TRBV30	12	TRBJ2-1	CAWTRGPDEQFF
TRBV13	11	TRBJ1-1	CASSLNTEAFF
TRBV11-1	14	TRBJ1-6	CASSPTTSNSPLHF
TRBV30	12	TRBJ1-4	CAWSGGGGRSLF
TRBV5-6	15	TRBJ2-3	CASSSDRGLTDTQYF
TRBV4-3	15	TRBJ2-4	CASSQWGLQGNIQYF
TRBV9	14	TRBJ2-4	CASSVGSAKNIQYF
TRBV5-4	14	TRBJ2-5	CASSLGGNQETQYF
TRBV23-1	17	TRBJ2-2	CASSQTDRCGDTGELFF
TRBV5-1	14	TRBJ1-5	CASSLMGDGQPQHF
TRBV6-1	14	TRBJ2-3	CASSPSSGGDTQYF
TRBV5-6	13	TRBJ2-1	CASSSYHYNEQFF
TRBV29-1	11	TRBJ2-4	CSVRDSSIQYF
TRBV4-3	15	TRBJ2-5	CASSQDLMGGETQYF
TRBV6-6	16	TRBJ2-5	CASSLTTGKVEETQYF
TRBV30	14	TRBJ1-2	CAWSMAPREYGYTF
TRBV10-2	12	TRBJ2-4	CASSELGNIQYF
TRBV29-1	11	TRBJ1-2	CSVAERYGYTF
TRBV30	13	TRBJ1-5	CAWSRDTNQPQHF
TRBV29-1	11	TRBJ2-3	CSVEGGDTQYF
TRBV29-1	13	TRBJ2-5	CSVEDGGEETQYF
TRBV9	12	TRBJ2-7	CASSGPGGEQYF
TRBV29-1	13	TRBJ1-1	CSGDRVGNTEAFF
TRBV11-2	15	TRBJ2-2	CASSLDGGLTGELFF
TRBV29-1	10	TRBJ1-1	CSVDRTEAFF
TRBV30	14	TRBJ1-1	CAWSTPRLNTEAFF
TRBV12-5	16	TRBJ2-3	CASGRQAGTGEHTQYF
TRBV9	13	TRBJ2-2	CASSEAVGGELFF
TRBV7-2	14	TRBJ2-7	CASSPGLATYEQYF
TRBV2	13	TRBJ2-2	CASNPENTGELFF
TRBV7-2	13	TRBJ2-7	CASSTNRGYEQYF
TRBV7-2	15	TRBJ2-5	CASSRGLAGKETQYF
TRBV9	15	TRBJ1-2	CASSIMDTENYGYTF
TRBV30	14	TRBJ1-6	CAWRSRQRNSPLHF
TRBV6-6	13	TRBJ2-1	CASSAGARGEQFF
TRBV28	12	TRBJ1-1	CASRLGEAEAFF